The rows below give T cell receptor beta chains drawn from one sample of a study of identical twins. TCRdb reanalysed the 5' RACE reads using MiXCR and keeps one entry per CDR3 protein. The table shows 260,000 or so distinct CDR3 sequences, with 6% to 8.5% occurring only once. These same data were also listed under a study on yellow fever vaccine responses in identical twins.

The sample was CD8+ T cells sorted from blood. These receptors all stem from a woman aged 18 to 35 in good health. The CDR3 runs from the conserved cysteine through the conserved F or W. A D gene is named only where the DNA matches it firmly. Size is stated for part of the rows, as once, few or many counts, or as a class when the clone is expanded.

V gene,J gene,clone size,D gene,CDR3 protein,CDR3 DNA
TRBV20-1,TRBJ2-7,-,TRBD2,CSAQILAGAYEQYF,TGCAGTGCCCAGATTCTAGCGGGAGCCTACGAGCAGTACTTC
TRBV20-1,TRBJ2-7,-,-,CSAGEGLRSYEQYF,TGCAGTGCCGGCGAGGGGTTGCGGTCCTACGAGCAGTACTTC
TRBV6-2/TRBV6-3,TRBJ2-5,few,TRBD2,CASSKLAGSQETQYF,TGTGCCAGCAGTAAACTAGCGGGGAGCCAAGAGACCCAGTACTTC
TRBV11-2,TRBJ2-1,many,-,CASSLASTSEQFF,TGTGCCAGCAGCTTGGCTAGCACTAGTGAGCAGTTCTTC
TRBV4-1,TRBJ2-1,few,TRBD1,CASSHGDRGYEQFF,TGCGCCAGCAGCCACGGGGACAGGGGCTATGAGCAGTTCTTC
TRBV7-6,TRBJ2-1,-,TRBD2,CASSLAQAGYNEQFF,TGTGCCAGCAGCTTAGCGCAAGCGGGATACAATGAGCAGTTCTTC
TRBV28,TRBJ2-7,few,-,CASSSPQGNSYEQYF,TGTGCCAGCAGTTCCCCTCAAGGCAACTCCTACGAGCAGTACTTC
TRBV12-3/TRBV12-4,TRBJ2-7,many,-,CASSLGEREQYF,TGTGCCAGCAGTTTAGGGGAGCGCGAGCAGTACTTC
TRBV11-2,TRBJ2-1,many,TRBD2,CASRQIGTSGADGLYNEQFF,TGTGCCAGCAGGCAAATCGGGACTAGCGGAGCCGATGGGTTATACAATGAGCAGTTCTTC
TRBV5-5,TRBJ2-6,-,-,CASSLHETAWATNVLTF,TGTGCCAGCAGCCTGCACGAGACAGCCTGGGCGACCAACGTCCTGACTTTC
TRBV10-3,TRBJ2-1,many,TRBD1,CAISKTGSPNEQFF,TGTGCCATCAGCAAGACAGGGAGCCCAAATGAGCAGTTCTTC
TRBV7-8,TRBJ2-5,few,-,CASSLSETQYF,TGTGCCAGCAGCTTATCGGAGACCCAGTACTTC
TRBV29-1,TRBJ2-3,few,-,CSVAIGEGTDTQYF,TGCAGCGTTGCGATAGGGGAGGGCACAGATACGCAGTATTTT
TRBV5-5,TRBJ2-1,many,TRBD1,CASSLEGAPYNEQFF,TGTGCCAGCAGCTTAGAGGGGGCCCCCTACAATGAGCAGTTCTTC
TRBV12-3/TRBV12-4,TRBJ2-5,-,-,CASSLYRLGVEGQETQYF,TGTGCCAGCAGTTTGTACCGTCTCGGGGTAGAGGGACAAGAGACCCAGTACTTC
TRBV15,TRBJ1-6,few,TRBD1,CATSRGTGSNSPLHF,TGTGCCACCAGCAGAGGGACAGGGAGTAATTCACCCCTCCACTTT
TRBV10-1,TRBJ2-3,few,-,CASSEFEGRGTQYF,TGCGCCAGCAGTGAATTCGAGGGTAGGGGTACGCAGTATTTT
TRBV12-3/TRBV12-4,TRBJ1-1,many,TRBD1,CASRQGRNTEAFF,TGTGCCAGCAGACAGGGGCGGAACACTGAAGCTTTCTTT
TRBV7-3,TRBJ2-1,few,-,CASSLMSNNEQFF,TGTGCCAGCAGCTTAATGTCCAACAATGAGCAGTTCTTC
TRBV27,TRBJ1-2,few,TRBD1,CASSHDRTGGQNGYTF,TGTGCCAGCAGTCACGACCGGACAGGGGGCCAAAATGGCTACACCTTC
TRBV7-3,TRBJ2-1,many,-,CASSSSQGNEQFF,TGTGCCAGCAGCTCCTCCCAGGGCAATGAGCAGTTCTTC
TRBV20-1,TRBJ2-5,-,-,CSARKTASWETQYF,TGCAGTGCTAGAAAGACAGCCAGTTGGGAGACCCAGTACTTC
TRBV7-6,TRBJ2-3,-,-,CASSPRGGALRGTDTQYF,TGTGCCAGCAGCCCAAGGGGAGGAGCCCTTCGGGGCACAGATACGCAGTATTTT
TRBV11-3,TRBJ2-7,many,-,CASSLDRNEQYF,TGTGCCAGCAGCTTAGATCGCAACGAGCAGTACTTC
TRBV12-3/TRBV12-4,TRBJ1-6,-,TRBD1,CASRLGTGSLFSPLHF,TGTGCCAGCAGGCTCGGGACAGGGTCTCTATTTTCACCCCTCCACTTT
TRBV27,TRBJ2-3,-,-,CASSFQGGVYTDTQYF,TGTGCCAGCAGTTTTCAGGGGGGGGTCTACACAGATACGCAGTATTTT
TRBV6-1,TRBJ2-1,few,-,CASSPVPATYNEQFF,TGTGCCAGCAGCCCCGTACCAGCAACCTACAATGAGCAGTTCTTC
TRBV24-1,TRBJ2-7,many,-,CATSDSSYEQYF,TGTGCCACCAGTGATTCTAGCTACGAGCAGTACTTC
TRBV5-1,TRBJ2-1,few,TRBD1,CASSAGTGWFF,TGCGCCAGCAGCGCCGGGACAGGGTGGTTCTTC
TRBV29-1,TRBJ2-1,-,-,CSVEAPGAAGEQFF,TGCAGCGTTGAAGCACCCGGGGCCGCCGGTGAGCAGTTCTTC
TRBV20-1,TRBJ1-3,-,-,CSASKGSFYGNTIYF,TGCAGTGCTAGCAAGGGGTCATTTTATGGAAACACCATATATTTT
TRBV5-5,TRBJ2-2,-,TRBD2,CASSLTSVATGELFF,TGTGCCAGCAGCTTGACTAGCGTGGCCACCGGGGAGCTGTTTTTT
TRBV12-3/TRBV12-4,TRBJ2-2,-,TRBD2,CTSSLVASGRANTGELFF,TGTACCAGCAGTTTAGTTGCTAGCGGGAGGGCCAACACCGGGGAGCTGTTTTTT
TRBV5-1,TRBJ2-3,-,TRBD2,CASNPGLSSTDTQYF,TGCGCCAGTAACCCGGGACTATCTAGCACAGATACGCAGTATTTT
TRBV10-1,TRBJ2-1,-,-,CASSESVGPYNEQFF,TGCGCCAGCAGTGAGTCAGTTGGACCCTACAATGAGCAGTTCTTC
TRBV25-1,TRBJ2-1,few,TRBD2,CATTLGTSGYNEQFF,TGTGCCACCACTCTCGGGACTAGCGGGTACAATGAGCAGTTCTTC
TRBV12-3/TRBV12-4,TRBJ2-2,few,-,CASGPRTGELFF,TGTGCCAGCGGCCCCCGCACCGGGGAGCTGTTTTTT
TRBV11-2,TRBJ2-1,few,-,CASSLSFGEINSYNEQFF,TGTGCCAGCAGCTTATCCTTCGGGGAAATAAACTCCTACAATGAGCAGTTCTTC
TRBV20-1,TRBJ2-2,-,-,CSATDPGAGELFF,TGCAGTGCCACAGACCCGGGGGCCGGGGAGCTGTTTTTT
TRBV2,TRBJ2-1,many,-,CASSEAAPELHEQFF,TGTGCCAGCAGTGAAGCGGCCCCGGAGCTACATGAGCAGTTCTTC
TRBV7-6,TRBJ2-5,few,TRBD1,CASSSTGTGGLETQYF,TGTGCCAGCAGCTCCACCGGGACAGGAGGGCTCGAGACCCAGTACTTC
TRBV5-5,TRBJ1-1,-,-,CASSIWGFGTEAFF,TGTGCCAGCAGCATCTGGGGCTTTGGGACTGAAGCTTTCTTT
TRBV27,TRBJ2-7,-,-,CASSWVGAGEANYEQYF,TGTGCCAGCAGTTGGGTGGGGGCGGGAGAGGCAAACTACGAGCAGTACTTC
TRBV7-9,TRBJ2-2,-,-,CASSLTYQNTGELFF,TGTGCCAGCAGCTTAACTTACCAGAACACCGGGGAGCTGTTTTTT
TRBV18,TRBJ2-2,many,-,CASSPYSATNAGELFF,TGTGCCAGCTCACCTTATAGCGCTACGAACGCCGGGGAGCTGTTTTTT
TRBV9,TRBJ2-2,many,-,CASSARDDVAGELFF,TGTGCCAGCAGCGCCAGAGATGACGTCGCCGGGGAGCTGTTTTTT
TRBV19,TRBJ2-7,many,-,CASSDRFSYEQYF,TGTGCCAGTAGTGACCGGTTCTCCTACGAGCAGTACTTC
TRBV27,TRBJ1-1,-,TRBD1,CASKTGVTEAFF,TGTGCCAGCAAGACAGGGGTCACTGAAGCTTTCTTT
TRBV18,TRBJ2-4,few,-,CASSPKDRGNIQYF,TGTGCCAGCTCACCCAAAGACCGTGGAAACATTCAGTACTTC
TRBV29-1,TRBJ1-2,few,-,CSAVEGVNYGYTF,TGCAGCGCCGTAGAGGGTGTCAACTATGGCTACACCTTC
TRBV7-9,TRBJ2-3,many,-,CASSLPITGHTQYF,TGTGCCAGCAGCTTACCGATAACTGGTCATACGCAGTATTTT